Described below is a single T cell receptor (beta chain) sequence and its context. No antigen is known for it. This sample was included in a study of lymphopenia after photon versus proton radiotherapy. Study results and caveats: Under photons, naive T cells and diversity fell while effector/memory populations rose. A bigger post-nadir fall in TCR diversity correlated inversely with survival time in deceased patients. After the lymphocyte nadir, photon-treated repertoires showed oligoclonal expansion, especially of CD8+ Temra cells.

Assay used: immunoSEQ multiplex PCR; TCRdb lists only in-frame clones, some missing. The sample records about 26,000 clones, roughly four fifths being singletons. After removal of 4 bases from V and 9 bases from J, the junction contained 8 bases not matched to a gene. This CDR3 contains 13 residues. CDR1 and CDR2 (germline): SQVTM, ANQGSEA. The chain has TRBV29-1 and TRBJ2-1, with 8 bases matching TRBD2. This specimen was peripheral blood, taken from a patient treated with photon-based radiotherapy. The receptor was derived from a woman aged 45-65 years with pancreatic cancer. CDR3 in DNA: TGCAGCGTTGCGGGAGGGCCTTTTGTTGAGCAGTTCTTC. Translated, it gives CSVAGGPFVEQFF.